What follows is one T cell receptor (beta chain) and its context. Its target is not known. The CDR3 sequence is 15 residues long. V dropped 1 base and J dropped 4; count of bases not matched to a gene: 7. Germline CDR1 and CDR2: SGHRS and YFSETQ. TCRdb keeps only in-frame clones here, not all; method: immunoSEQ multiplex PCR. The sample includes 15,000 to 20,000 clones, 80% of them seen just once. Processing was applied to graft tissue in order to liberate intraepithelial and lamina propria lymphocytes. This record belongs to a study of graft-versus-host responses after intestinal transplantation. Overall study: Each transplant was multivisceral, liver-intestinal, or isolated intestinal. Among the recipients, all got anti-thymocyte globulin induction and then tacrolimus and steroids for 3 to 4 years.

Study-wide results and caveats: Early after transplant, HvG clones declined as circulating GvH clones peaked. In recipient marrow, GvH clones were found, and some appeared first in ileum or blood.

This TCR was recovered from a human patient who received an intestinal transplant, so some T cells may come from the graft donor. The chain couples TRBV5-1 to TRBJ2-5, with 7 positions matching TRBD2. The sample here was ileum tissue, taken 95 to 110 days after intestinal transplant. Here the CDR3 DNA reads TGCGCCAGCAGCTTGATTGCGGGAGTCGTAGAGACCCAGTACTTC. It specifies CASSLIAGVVETQYF.